This T cell receptor (beta chain) was recorded in a study of T-cell reconstitution after alpha-beta-depleted transplantation in children. Study conclusions and caveats: At around two months after transplant, the alpha-beta T cells were reportedly derived from several hundred expanded clones that came from non-depleted graft cells. The authors attributed T-cell counts and diversity one year after transplant mostly to newly produced T cells. Surviving recipient T cells and thymic progenitors produced the high day-60 TCRbeta diversity seen in some patients.

Trimming pared 2 bases from V and 8 bases from J, leaving 4 bases between. CDR3 size: 11 residues. Germline CDR1 is MDHEN and CDR2 is SYDVKM. This clonotype was counted ten times or more. What it binds is unknown. The library targeted TCRbeta and was prepared with unique molecular identifiers. TCRdb analysed the PCR reads with MiXCR anew, one entry per CDR3 protein. Of about 350,000 distinct CDR3 sequences listed, around 15% were seen once; the top ten hold around 38%. The V call is TRBV28, the J call TRBJ2-1, with unresolved D. This TCR was sampled from a male patient under 10 years old who had a stem cell transplant for acute lymphoblastic leukemia, so the T cells may come from the graft donor. The sequenced sample was PBMCs, mostly from graft donor cells, obtained 360 days after TCRalphabeta/CD19-depleted stem cell transplant. The CDR3 spells CASSLKYEQFF. DNA of the CDR3: TGTGCCAGCAGTTTAAAGTATGAGCAGTTCTTC. The full variable domain, rest sourced from reference TRBV28 and TRBJ2-1, is DVKVTQSSRYLVKRTGEKVFLECVQDMDHENMFWYRQDPGLGLRLIYFSYDVKMKEKGDIPEGYSVSREKKERFSLILESASTNQTSMYLCASSLKYEQFFGPGTRLTVL.